What follows are 32 T cell receptor beta chains derived from one specimen sequenced in a study of T cell clusters in autoimmune cytopenias. Each sample's input was 200 to 250 ng genomic DNA, some 40,000 genome equivalents. TRB was amplified by touch-down multiplex PCR, primer pools A and B combined. From its re-call of the multiplex PCR reads, TCRdb lists each CDR3 protein once, without DNA. Its table lists a few thousand distinct CDR3 sequences. Sample: peripheral blood. The receptors were gathered from a human donor with an autoimmune cytopenia or autoimmune hepatitis (not recorded which).

This clonotype is identified as medium-sized from frequency. V usage is TRBV28 and J usage is TRBJ2-3; TCRdb returns TRBD1, unconfirmable since there is no DNA. The CDR3 has 17 amino acids. Germline V gives CDR1 MDHEN, CDR2 SYDVKM. The CDR3 here is CASSPWGRGATTDTQYF. The full variable domain, in which reference TRBV28 and TRBJ2-3 provide the parts outside the CDR3, is DVKVTQSSRYLVKRTGEKVFLECVQDMDHENMFWYRQDPGLGLRLIYFSYDVKMKEKGDIPEGYSVSREKKERFSLILESASTNQTSMYLCASSPWGRGATTDTQYFGPGTRLTVL.

By frequency, this clonotype is medium-sized. This chain uses TRBV6-2 or TRBV6-3 with TRBJ2-7; TCRdb picks TRBD2, but there is no DNA to check that call. From germline, CDR1 is MNHEY and CDR2 SVGEGT. This CDR3 has 15 residues. CDR3 residues: CASSEPGTFSYEQYF.

By frequency, this clonotype registers medium-sized. The genes are TRBV7-2 and TRBJ1-2; TCRdb calls TRBD1, which cannot be checked without DNA. This CDR3 contains 14 residues. Germline CDR1 reads SGHTA; CDR2 reads FQGNSA. This CDR3 is CASSQQGGNYGYTF.

Measured by frequency, this clonotype is medium-sized. This sequence joins TRBV11-2 and TRBJ2-5. Germline V gene data show CDR1 as SGHAT and CDR2 as FQNNGV. The CDR3 consists of 15 residues. The CDR3 is CASSLDRINAETQYF.

In terms of frequency, this clonotype is medium-sized. The chain recombines TRBV11-2 with TRBJ2-1. The CDR3 loop spans 13 amino acids. Germline V gene data show CDR1 as SGHAT and CDR2 as FQNNGV. This CDR3 reads CASSLFLAFEQFF.

Measured by frequency, this clonotype is medium-sized. The chain has TRBV29-1 and TRBJ2-1; checking the TCRdb D call of TRBD2 is not possible without DNA. The CDR3 runs to 11 residues. In germline, CDR1 is SQVTM, CDR2 ANQGSEA. The CDR3 loop is CSASPWDEQFF.

This clonotype counts as medium-sized by frequency. This rearrangement joins TRBV28 to TRBJ1-6. CDR3 length: 15 amino acids. Germline CDR1 MDHEN, CDR2 SYDVKM. CDR3: CASRSAGYYNSPLHF. Full variable domain (outside the CDR3, taken from reference TRBV28 and TRBJ1-6): DVKVTQSSRYLVKRTGEKVFLECVQDMDHENMFWYRQDPGLGLRLIYFSYDVKMKEKGDIPEGYSVSREKKERFSLILESASTNQTSMYLCASRSAGYYNSPLHFGNGTRLTVT.

This clonotype is medium-sized by frequency. V usage is TRBV10-3 and J usage is TRBJ2-3; TCRdb's D gene call, TRBD2, goes unchecked for lack of DNA. The CDR3 loop spans 18 amino acids. CDR1 is ENHRY, CDR2 SYGVKD, per germline. The CDR3 loop reads CAISEPRLAGDITDTQYF.

Measured by frequency, this clonotype is medium-sized (0.01 to 0.1%). The V gene is TRBV7-9, the J gene TRBJ2-3; with no DNA, the TCRdb D assignment of TRBD1 cannot be verified. The CDR3 length is 15 residues. From germline, CDR1 is SEHNR and CDR2 FQNEAQ (reference sequence). This CDR3 is CASSLRQGSTDTQYF.

This clonotype is identified as medium-sized from frequency. The V and J genes are TRBV24-1 and TRBJ2-1; TCRdb returns TRBD1, unconfirmable since there is no DNA. The CDR3 is 18 amino acids. CDR1 and CDR2 from the germline V gene are KGHDR and SFDVKD. The CDR3 sequence is CATSEYLFMGRDFDEQFF.

This clonotype is deemed medium-sized by its frequency. The V call is TRBV11-1, the J call TRBJ2-1; the D call of TRBD2 rests on TCRdb alone, since no DNA is present to check it. Germline CDR1 and CDR2: SGHAT and FQDESV (reference sequence). The CDR3 spans 17 residues. The chain's CDR3 is CASSYGGSGRLNDEQFF. The variable domain in full, with the rest retrieved from reference TRBV11-1 and TRBJ2-1, is EAEVAQSPRYKITEKSQAVAFWCDPISGHATLYWYRQILGQGPELLVQFQDESVVDDSQLPKDRFSAERLKGVDSTLKIQPAELGDSAMYLCASSYGGSGRLNDEQFFGPGTRLTVL.

This chain joins TRBV7-2 and TRBJ2-7; the D call from TCRdb, TRBD2, cannot be confirmed without DNA. Germline CDR1 and CDR2: SGHTA and FQGNSA. This CDR3 is built from 15 residues. The CDR3 loop reads CASSSHTSVAYEQYF.

This clonotype is labeled medium-sized based on frequency. The V call is TRBV7-2, the J call TRBJ2-2. The V gene's germline CDR1 is SGHTA and CDR2 FQGNSA. The CDR3 extends over 15 amino acids. CDR3 region: CASSRQDVRSGELFF.

By frequency, this clonotype is medium-sized (0.01 to 0.1%). The chain has TRBV5-6 and TRBJ1-2. The CDR3 sequence is 14 residues long. Germline-derived CDR1 and CDR2 are SGHDT and YYEEEE. The CDR3 reads CASSLRTAVYGYTF.

This clonotype is classed as medium-sized by frequency. CDR3: CASSSLAGGWNEQFF. The chain combines TRBV6-2 or TRBV6-3 with TRBJ2-1; TCRdb reports TRBD2, a call that lacks DNA to check it against. The germline gives CDR1 MNHEY, CDR2 SVGEGT. The CDR3 extends over 15 amino acids.

According to its frequency, this clonotype is medium-sized (0.01 to 0.1%). The genes are TRBV5-5 and TRBJ1-2; TCRdb calls TRBD1, which cannot be checked without DNA. This CDR3 has 16 amino acids. Germline CDR1 is SGHKS and CDR2 is YYEKEE (reference sequence). CDR3 region: CASSLDTGQTNYGYTF. The entire variable domain, with the rest obtained from reference TRBV5-5 and TRBJ1-2, is as follows: DAGVTQSPTHLIKTRGQQVTLRCSPISGHKSVSWYQQVLGQGPQFIFQYYEKEERGRGNFPDRFSARQFPNYSSELNVNALLLGDSALYLCASSLDTGQTNYGYTFGSGTRLTVV.

According to its frequency, this clonotype is medium-sized. The genes are TRBV6-5 and TRBJ2-1; TCRdb lists TRBD2, though no DNA is available to test this call. Germline CDR1 MNHEY, CDR2 SVGAGI. CDR3 length: 12 residues. CDR3 residues: CASTSRRSEQFF.

This clonotype is deemed medium-sized by its frequency. This rearrangement joins TRBV20-1 to TRBJ1-4; TCRdb indicates TRBD1, and absent DNA this call remains unverified. This CDR3 contains 15 residues. The germline V gene has CDR1 DFQATT and CDR2 SNEGSKA (reference sequence). CDR3: CSARGAGEANEKLFF.

Frequency places this clonotype as medium-sized. The rearrangement joins TRBV29-1 to TRBJ2-7; the D call from TCRdb, TRBD1, cannot be confirmed without DNA. Germline V CDR1 and CDR2: SQVTM, ANQGSEA. This CDR3 comprises 13 residues. The CDR3 spells CSVPGTGFYEQYF.

In terms of frequency, this clonotype is medium-sized. CDR3 sequence reads: CALGQLAYEQYF. The chain joins TRBV30 to TRBJ2-7; TCRdb lists TRBD1, though no DNA is available to test this call. The CDR3 loop spans 12 amino acids. CDR1 is GTSNPN and CDR2 is SVGIG in the germline V gene (reference sequence).

Considering frequency, this clonotype is medium-sized. The chain links TRBV28 to TRBJ2-3; checking the TCRdb D call of TRBD2 is not possible without DNA. This CDR3 is 15 amino acids long. CDR1 is MDHEN and CDR2 is SYDVKM in the germline V gene. CDR3 residues: CASMLGDLPSDTQYF.

This clonotype is medium-sized by frequency. The rearrangement uses TRBV27 and TRBJ2-5; lacking DNA, the TRBD1 call made by TCRdb goes unchecked. Germline loops: CDR1 MNHEY, CDR2 SMNVEV (reference sequence). This CDR3 has 14 amino acids. The CDR3 region is CASTSRARGETQYF.

This clonotype registers medium-sized by frequency. The V gene is TRBV6-5, the J gene TRBJ1-2. In germline, CDR1 is MNHEY, CDR2 SVGAGI. CDR3 length: 13 residues. The CDR3 region is CASSYEETYGYTF.

This clonotype is labeled medium-sized based on frequency. The CDR3 reads CASSPVISTDTQYF. V gene TRBV7-9 combines with J gene TRBJ2-3. CDR3 length: 14 amino acids. The germline V gene has CDR1 SEHNR and CDR2 FQNEAQ (reference sequence).

In terms of frequency, this clonotype is medium-sized (0.01 to 0.1%). V gene TRBV10-3 combines with J gene TRBJ2-1. Germline V gene lookup returns CDR1 ENHRY and CDR2 SYGVKD. CDR3 length: 16 residues. CDR3 protein: CAISDSRTTSGNEQFF.

This clonotype is medium-sized by frequency. CDR3: CASSSTYSYEQYF. The rearrangement joins TRBV5-6 to TRBJ2-7. Germline CDR1 is SGHDT and CDR2 is YYEEEE. The CDR3 length is 13 residues.

According to its frequency, this clonotype is medium-sized. V gene TRBV6-4 combines with J gene TRBJ2-2; TCRdb reports TRBD1, a call that lacks DNA to check it against. The germline V gene has CDR1 MRHNA and CDR2 SNTAGT. The CDR3 runs 13 residues. Here the CDR3 reads CASRQGLTGELFF.

This clonotype is classed as medium-sized (0.01 to 0.1%) by frequency. The chain joins TRBV5-4 to TRBJ2-2; TCRdb picks TRBD1, but there is no DNA to check that call. The CDR3 contains 16 residues. CDR1 and CDR2 from the germline V gene are SGHNT and YYREEE (reference sequence). CDR3 residues: CASSGSPGQEPGELFF.

This clonotype is called medium-sized (0.01 to 0.1%) based on its frequency. This chain links TRBV5-6 with TRBJ2-5; TCRdb names TRBD2, which stays unverified in the absence of DNA. This CDR3 has 14 residues. From germline, CDR1 is SGHDT and CDR2 YYEEEE. CDR3 residues: CASSPRTRGETQYF.

Measured by frequency, this clonotype is medium-sized (0.01 to 0.1%). This chain uses TRBV27 with TRBJ2-7; lacking DNA, the TRBD1 call made by TCRdb goes unchecked. The germline CDR1 and CDR2 sequences are MNHEY and SMNVEV (reference sequence). The CDR3 contains 13 residues. The CDR3 spells CASSPYQQGHQYF.

By frequency, this clonotype registers medium-sized. The chain employs TRBV7-2 and TRBJ2-5; lacking DNA, the TRBD1 call made by TCRdb goes unchecked. This CDR3 contains 12 residues. The germline V gene has CDR1 SGHTA and CDR2 FQGNSA. The CDR3 spells CASTQWGETQYF.

This clonotype counts as medium-sized by frequency. V and J are TRBV7-3 and TRBJ2-2. Germline CDR1 SGHTA, CDR2 FQGTGA. The CDR3 runs 14 residues. The CDR3 region is CASSLSTNTGELFF.